The subject of this entry is one T cell receptor (beta chain). Its antigen is unknown. The method was immunoSEQ multiplex PCR; TCRdb's version includes in-frame clones alone and lacks a portion of them. The table lists roughly 4,300 clones, roughly two thirds of them singletons. The data were obtained in a study of coeliac disease. Per germline, CDR1 MGHDK and CDR2 SYGVNS. The V end lost 6 bases, the J end lost 4 bases, and 5 bases lay between the germline ends. The CDR3 covers 11 residues. Findings of the study overall: Control samples showed higher TRB and TRG clonality than intraepithelial and lamina propria samples in active celiac disease.

The TCR originated in a man aged 65 to 79 with active celiac disease. V gene TRBV25-1 combines with J gene TRBJ2-3, with D unresolved. Sequenced sample: intraepithelial lymphocytes from the gut. This CDR3 is CASRGPDTQYF. CDR3 DNA sequence: TGTGCCAGCAGGGGCCCAGATACGCAGTATTTT.